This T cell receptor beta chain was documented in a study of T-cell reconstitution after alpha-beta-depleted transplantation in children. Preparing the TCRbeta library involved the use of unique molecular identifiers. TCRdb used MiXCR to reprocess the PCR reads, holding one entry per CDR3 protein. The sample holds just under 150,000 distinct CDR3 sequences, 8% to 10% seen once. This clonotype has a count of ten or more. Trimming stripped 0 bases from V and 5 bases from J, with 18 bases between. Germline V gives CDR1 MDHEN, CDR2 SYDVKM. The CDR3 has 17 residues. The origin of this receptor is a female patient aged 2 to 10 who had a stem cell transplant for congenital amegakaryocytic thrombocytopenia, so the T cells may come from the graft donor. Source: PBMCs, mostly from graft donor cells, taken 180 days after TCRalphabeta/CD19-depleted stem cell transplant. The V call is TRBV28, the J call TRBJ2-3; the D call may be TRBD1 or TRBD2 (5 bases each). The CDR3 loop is CASSLWGTGTPRDTQYF. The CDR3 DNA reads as TGTGCCAGCAGTTTATGGGGCACGGGGACGCCGAGAGATACGCAGTATTTT.